The rows below give T cell receptor beta chains drawn from one sample of a study of human T cells and chemical hapten exposure. TCRdb itself ran the RACE reads through MiXCR, one entry per CDR3 protein. The sample lists 45,000 to 60,000 distinct CDR3 sequences, around 12% occurring once. Sequencing used whole blood, obtained in connection with sensitization to the hapten diphenylcyclopropenone (DPC). The receptor source for this set is a young man with alopecia areata. Some clones in this sample may be carry-over from other donors' samples. The CDR3 runs from the conserved cysteine through the conserved F or W. Each record gives: CDR3 DNA, CDR3 protein, V gene, J gene, clone size, D gene. The D gene is left open where the match is weak. For some rows the clone size is stated as once, few or many, or as a class when expanded; others skip it.

TGTGCCAGCAGCGGGACGAACACCGGGGAGCTGTTTTTT,CASSGTNTGELFF,TRBV5-5,TRBJ2-2,-,-
TGCGCCAGCAGCCAAGGAGTTTCGCTGGGTACGCAGTATTTT,CASSQGVSLGTQYF,TRBV4-1,TRBJ2-3,-,-
TGTGCCAGCAGTTACACGGGACCCAGCTCCTACAATGAGCAGTTCTTC,CASSYTGPSSYNEQFF,TRBV6-6,TRBJ2-1,many,-
TGTGCCAGCAGTGAATCCGACAGGGGAAGAGACGAGCAGTACTTC,CASSESDRGRDEQYF,TRBV25-1,TRBJ2-7,-,TRBD1
TGTGCCAGCAGCTTAGCGGGGGCCCCTCCAGATACGCAGTATTTT,CASSLAGAPPDTQYF,TRBV7-9,TRBJ2-3,many,-
TGCGCCAGCAGCTATCCCGTGTTCGGTGAAGCTTTCTTT,CASSYPVFGEAFF,TRBV5-1,TRBJ1-1,few,-
TGCGCCAGCAGGGACCACGGGGGTACTGAAGCTTTCTTT,CASRDHGGTEAFF,TRBV4-3,TRBJ1-1,few,-
TGTGCCAGCAGCCCAAGGCAGGGGTACACTGAAGCTTTCTTT,CASSPRQGYTEAFF,TRBV7-6,TRBJ1-1,many,-
TGCGCCAGCAGCTTGGCGCTAACTAGCGGACAAGAGACCCAGTACTTC,CASSLALTSGQETQYF,TRBV5-1,TRBJ2-5,few,TRBD2
TGTGCCAGCAGCCATCCGGGGTTAGCTGGAAACACCATATATTTT,CASSHPGLAGNTIYF,TRBV3-1,TRBJ1-3,-,-
TGTGCCAGCAGCTCTCTAGCGCAGATGGTGGTTGAGCAGTTCTTC,CASSSLAQMVVEQFF,TRBV7-2,TRBJ2-1,few,-
TGTGCCAGCAGTTACTTTCAGGGTCGCAATCAGCCCCAGCATTTT,CASSYFQGRNQPQHF,TRBV6-2/TRBV6-3,TRBJ1-5,few,-
TGCAGTGCTAGGCAGACAGTACTCTACTCCTACGAGCAGTACTTC,CSARQTVLYSYEQYF,TRBV20-1,TRBJ2-7,-,-
TGTGCCACCAGCCCGGGACGGATGAACACTGAAGCTTTCTTT,CATSPGRMNTEAFF,TRBV15,TRBJ1-1,many,-
TGTGCCAGCAGCTTAATGCAGGGGCAAAACACTGAAGCTTTCTTT,CASSLMQGQNTEAFF,TRBV7-2,TRBJ1-1,-,-
TGTGCCAGCAGCTCTGACAGGGTTGGCACCGGGGAGCTGTTTTTT,CASSSDRVGTGELFF,TRBV7-3,TRBJ2-2,few,TRBD1
TGTGCCAGCAGCGCCGGTTCCGGGACGGGCAAGGAGCTGTTTTTT,CASSAGSGTGKELFF,TRBV9,TRBJ2-2,-,-
TGTGCCAGCAGCCCAATCATGACTAGCGGGGGGGCGGATACGCAGTATTTT,CASSPIMTSGGADTQYF,TRBV28,TRBJ2-3,many,TRBD2
TGTGCCAGCAGCCGGACAGACCCCTATGGCTACACCTTC,CASSRTDPYGYTF,TRBV7-9,TRBJ1-2,-,-
TGTGCCAGCAGCGTCAGGCGGGACACCGGGGAGCTGTTTTTT,CASSVRRDTGELFF,TRBV9,TRBJ2-2,-,-
TGTGCCACCAGTGATTTGAATCCGACAGACCTAGCCAAAAACATTCAGTACTTC,CATSDLNPTDLAKNIQYF,TRBV24-1,TRBJ2-4,many,-
TGCAGTGCCCCCCCAGGGGGCTGGGGCTACACCTTC,CSAPPGGWGYTF,TRBV20-1,TRBJ1-2,-,TRBD1
TGTGCCAGCAGTTGGGAGATTGGTGGCGAAGCTTTCTTT,CASSWEIGGEAFF,TRBV2,TRBJ1-1,many,-
TGCAGCGTTGTTGCCGGGTTAGATACGCAGTATTTT,CSVVAGLDTQYF,TRBV29-1,TRBJ2-3,-,-
TGTGCCAGCTACCTGCAGGGGGCTTACGAGCAGTACTTC,CASYLQGAYEQYF,TRBV28,TRBJ2-7,-,TRBD1
TGTGCCAGCAGTTCAACAGGGAGGGGAGGCTACACCTTC,CASSSTGRGGYTF,TRBV28,TRBJ1-2,few,-
TGTGCCAGCAGCTCCGTGATTCCTAGCGGGGGGGCCGTAGCCAAAAACATTCAGTACTTC,CASSSVIPSGGAVAKNIQYF,TRBV11-3,TRBJ2-4,many,TRBD2
TGTGCCAGCAGCCAAACTTACAATGAGCAGTTCTTC,CASSQTYNEQFF,TRBV5-4,TRBJ2-1,-,-
TGTGCCAGCAGCTTAGTTTTCACCGGGGATACGCAGTATTTT,CASSLVFTGDTQYF,TRBV11-2,TRBJ2-3,few,-
TGTGCCACCAGTGATACAACCTTCACAGATACGCAGTATTTT,CATSDTTFTDTQYF,TRBV24-1,TRBJ2-3,few,-
TGTGCCAGCAGTTTTCCCCCAGTGGGGGCTGGCACAGATACGCAGTATTTT,CASSFPPVGAGTDTQYF,TRBV27,TRBJ2-3,many,-
TGTGCCAGCAGTTTACCCAACAGGGGGAGGACTTTCTTT,CASSLPNRGRTFF,TRBV28,TRBJ1-1,-,TRBD1
TGTGCCAGCAGCTTAGAAGGGACAGGGCACTACAATGAGCAGTTCTTC,CASSLEGTGHYNEQFF,TRBV11-3,TRBJ2-1,-,TRBD1
TGTGCCAGCAGTTTCCACTATGGCTACACCTTC,CASSFHYGYTF,TRBV28,TRBJ1-2,few,-
TGTGCCAGCAGCCAAGTTGAGGGGAGAACTGAAGCTTTCTTT,CASSQVEGRTEAFF,TRBV3-1,TRBJ1-1,few,-
TGTGCCAGCAGCGAGGGATACGGGACAGGTACCTACGAGCAGTACTTC,CASSEGYGTGTYEQYF,TRBV9,TRBJ2-7,few,TRBD1
TGTGCCAGCAACTCGCCGGGGGGCGGGGTAAGGTACAATGAGCAGTTCTTC,CASNSPGGGVRYNEQFF,TRBV7-8,TRBJ2-1,-,-
TGTGCCAGCAGCTTTGGGGGCAGGGACAATGAGCAGTTCTTC,CASSFGGRDNEQFF,TRBV7-3,TRBJ2-1,many,-